These 11 T cell receptor beta chains originate from one sample sequenced in a study of T cells in Graves' hyperthyroidism and ophthalmopathy. Amplified TCR beta CDR3 regions came from RNA transcripts. The TCR CDR3 first-round RT-PCR relied on the HTBI primer set. TCRdb fed the multiplex PCR reads into MiXCR, producing one record per CDR3 protein. The table records 300,000 or so distinct CDR3 sequences, approximately 17% of them present only once. Material: blood. These TCRs come from a woman aged 55-70 years with Graves' ophthalmopathy.

Points on this clonotype: At one end, the junction sequence differs from germline, possibly due to a read error. This rearrangement joins TRBV6-4 to TRBJ2-3; D may correspond to TRBD1 or TRBD2 (6 bases each). Germline V gives CDR1 MRHNA, CDR2 SNTAGT. CDR3 size: 21 residues. The CDR3: CASSYSSPTSLAWGAADTQYF. The CDR3 coding sequence is TGTGCCAGCAGTTACTCGAGCCCTACCTCGCTCGCGTGGGGGGCCGCAGATACGCAGTATTTT.

This clonotype has ten or more counts. The J gene is TRBJ1-1, the V gene TRBV7-9; D is uncertain. CDR1 and CDR2 (germline): SEHNR, FQNEAQ (reference sequence). This CDR3 has 14 residues. Trimming removed 8 bases at V and 1 base at J, with 14 bases between. CDR3 residues: CASSLQGGNTEAFF. The DNA of the CDR3 is TGTGCCAGCTCGTTACAAGGTGGGAACACTGAAGCTTTCTTT.

The chain recombines TRBV27 with TRBJ2-3; D is unclear. Per the germline V gene, CDR1 is MNHEY and CDR2 is SMNVEV (reference sequence). The CDR3 has 16 residues. Trimming left V 3 bases short and J 5 bases short, with 18 bases between. Here the CDR3 DNA reads TGTGCCAGCAGTTTGGTGGAGACGTTGGGTCGAGATACGCAGTATTTT. Residues: CASSLVETLGRDTQYF.

About this clonotype: This may stem from a read error, because a much larger clone lies one nucleotide away. The chain combines TRBV6-1 with TRBJ2-5; D remains unclear. The V gene's germline CDR1 is MNHNS and CDR2 SASEGT. This CDR3 has 11 residues. CDR3 in amino acids: CAISGEETQCF. DNA for the CDR3: TGTGCCATCTCTGGGGAAGAGACCCAGTGCTTC.

This clonotype was detected many times. The chain has TRBV7-9 and TRBJ2-7, with D perhaps matching TRBD2 (5 bases). Germline CDR1 is SEHNR and CDR2 is FQNEAQ (reference sequence). The CDR3 is made up of 15 amino acids. Trimming removed 1 base at V and 3 bases at J, with 13 bases between. CDR3 DNA: TGTGCCAGCAGCTTAGGGTACAGCCGGGGCTACGAGCAGTACTTC. This sequence encodes CASSLGYSRGYEQYF.

The sample holds many counts of this clonotype. The J gene is TRBJ2-2, the V gene TRBV9; D might be TRBD1 or TRBD2, each matching 5 bases. V shed 3 bases and J shed 0 bases, with 12 bases lying between them. CDR3 length: 16 residues. Germline V gene sequence: CDR1 SGDLS, CDR2 YYNGEE. The CDR3 DNA reads as TGTGCCAGCAGCGCGCCGGGACGGACGAACACCGGGGAGCTGTTTTTT. Amino acid sequence: CASSAPGRTNTGELFF. The variable domain in full, completed from reference TRBV9 and TRBJ2-2, reads DSGVTQTPKHLITATGQRVTLRCSPRSGDLSVYWYQQSLDQGLQFLIQYYNGEERAKGNILERFSAQQFPDLHSELNLSSLELGDSALYFCASSAPGRTNTGELFFGEGSRLTVL.

This chain connects TRBV4-1 to TRBJ2-4; D is possibly TRBD1 (5 bases). The CDR3 covers 16 residues. Germline lookup yields CDR1 MGHRA and CDR2 YSYEKL. Trimming cost V 1 base and J 0 bases, with 10 bases left between them. The CDR3 is CASSQAGPLAKNIQYF. The CDR3 DNA reads TGCGCCAGCAGCCAAGCAGGGCCTCTAGCCAAAAACATTCAGTACTTC.

A note on this clonotype: With a much larger clone just one base away, this may be a read error. CDR3 amino acids: CAGSQGKGNGYTF. As DNA, the CDR3 is TGTGCCGGCAGCCAAGGTAAAGGGAATGGCTACACCTTC. The rearrangement joins TRBV3-1 to TRBJ1-2; D is undetermined. The CDR3 sequence is 13 residues long. In germline, CDR1 is LGHDT, CDR2 YNNKEL (reference sequence).

This clonotype has just a few counts. The V gene is TRBV25-1, the J gene TRBJ2-6, with D perhaps TRBD1 (6 bases). The CDR3 length is 16 residues. Between the trimmed V and J ends, which lost 0 bases and 2 bases, there was a span of 8 bases. Germline V lookup: CDR1 MGHDK, CDR2 SYGVNS. The CDR3 DNA is TGTGCCAGCAGTGAATATGGGGGCACTGGGGCCAACGTCCTGACTTTC. Its translation: CASSEYGGTGANVLTF.

This chain joins TRBV28 and TRBJ2-1; 7 bases match TRBD2. The germline gives CDR1 MDHEN, CDR2 SYDVKM. CDR3 size: 15 residues. V shed 8 bases, J shed 5 bases, and the junction held 12 bases outside the gene matches. The CDR3 region is CASREDRDLNNEQFF. CDR3 DNA sequence: TGTGCCAGCCGGGAGGACCGGGACTTAAACAATGAGCAGTTCTTC.

Details on this clonotype: A much larger clone differs by one base, so this may be a read error. The chain combines TRBV7-2 with TRBJ1-6; a weak D match, TRBD1 (6 bases). The CDR3 extends over 15 amino acids. Germline lookup yields CDR1 SGHTA and CDR2 FQGNSA. The ends were cut back, 8 bases at V and 6 bases at J, with 17 bases in the middle. CDR3 region: CASGDRTAGNSPLHF. CDR3 coding DNA: TGTGCCAGCGGCGACCGGACAGCGGGTAATTCACCCCTCCACTTT.